Listed below are T cell receptor beta chains from one sample, sequenced in a study of shared clonotypes between healthy human individuals. Assay: immunoSEQ multiplex PCR; the TCRdb copy retains only in-frame clones and omits some. In the table there are 2,100,000 or so clones, approximately 94% of which are singletons. The sample consisted of naive CD4+ T cells sorted from blood. Source of these receptors: a man aged 18 to 29 in good health. The CDR3 runs from the conserved cysteine through the conserved F or W. Each record gives: V gene, D gene, J gene, clone size, CDR3 protein, CDR3 DNA. The D gene is left open where the match is weak. Size is stated for part of the rows, as once, few or many counts, or as a class when the clone is expanded.

V: TRBV19; D: .; J: TRBJ2-2; size: .; CDR3: CASRGWPNTGELFF; DNA: TGTGCCAGTAGAGGGTGGCCGAACACCGGGGAGCTGTTTTTT
V: TRBV5-4; D: .; J: TRBJ2-7; size: .; CDR3: CASHREGSYEQYF; DNA: TGTGCCAGCCACAGGGAGGGTTCCTACGAGCAGTACTTC
V: TRBV5-1; D: TRBD2; J: TRBJ2-1; size: .; CDR3: CASSSTSVGGSYNEQFF; DNA: TGCGCCAGCAGCTCGACTAGCGTCGGAGGCTCCTACAATGAGCAGTTCTTC
V: TRBV4-1; D: .; J: TRBJ2-2; size: .; CDR3: CASSQGWGRLTGELFF; DNA: TGCGCCAGCAGCCAAGGGTGGGGGCGGTTGACCGGGGAGCTGTTTTTT
V: TRBV18; D: .; J: TRBJ2-5; size: .; CDR3: CASLRAASHQETQYF; DNA: TGTGCCAGCCTACGAGCGGCTTCCCACCAAGAGACCCAGTACTTC
V: TRBV23-1; D: TRBD2; J: TRBJ2-3; size: .; CDR3: CASSQPRGGDTQYF; DNA: TGCGCCAGCAGTCAACCGCGGGGGGGAGATACGCAGTATTTT
V: TRBV4-1; D: TRBD1; J: TRBJ1-5; size: .; CDR3: CASSFDRVGNQPQHF; DNA: TGCGCCAGCAGCTTTGACAGGGTGGGCAATCAGCCCCAGCATTTT
V: TRBV28; D: .; J: TRBJ1-4; size: .; CDR3: CASSLPRRGEEEKLFF; DNA: TGTGCCAGCAGTTTACCGCGCCGGGGAGAAGAAGAAAAACTGTTTTTT
V: TRBV18; D: .; J: TRBJ1-4; size: .; CDR3: CASSPGQPNEKLFF; DNA: TGTGCCAGCTCACCAGGACAGCCTAATGAAAAACTGTTTTTT
V: TRBV30; D: .; J: TRBJ1-1; size: .; CDR3: CAWNTGTVNTEAFF; DNA: TGTGCCTGGAATACCGGGACGGTGAACACTGAAGCTTTCTTT
V: TRBV29-1; D: TRBD2; J: TRBJ2-1; size: .; CDR3: CSVEDFSGRADQFF; DNA: TGCAGCGTTGAAGATTTTAGCGGGAGGGCCGATCAGTTCTTC
V: TRBV5-1; D: .; J: TRBJ2-5; size: .; CDR3: CASSLEGPGPLRTQYF; DNA: TGCGCCAGCAGCTTGGAGGGACCGGGGCCTTTAAGGACCCAGTACTTC
V: TRBV5-6; D: .; J: TRBJ2-7; size: .; CDR3: CASSYDNRVEQYF; DNA: TGTGCCAGCAGCTACGACAACAGGGTCGAGCAGTACTTC
V: TRBV6-5; D: TRBD1; J: TRBJ2-1; size: .; CDR3: CASIRRRGNNEQFF; DNA: TGTGCCAGCATCCGCCGCAGGGGGAACAATGAGCAGTTCTTC
V: TRBV30; D: .; J: TRBJ1-1; size: .; CDR3: CAWGTNTNTEAFF; DNA: TGTGCCTGGGGCACCAACACGAACACTGAAGCTTTCTTT
V: TRBV19; D: TRBD1; J: TRBJ1-6; size: few; CDR3: CASQAGGILNSPLHF; DNA: TGTGCCAGCCAGGCAGGGGGTATTCTTAATTCACCCCTCCACTTT
V: TRBV30; D: .; J: TRBJ2-3; size: once; CDR3: CACVLWAQGFTQYF; DNA: TGTGCCTGCGTCCTGTGGGCTCAGGGTTTTACGCAGTATTTT
V: TRBV7-9; D: .; J: TRBJ1-3; size: .; CDR3: CASSSGVAGNTIYF; DNA: TGTGCCAGCAGCTCAGGGGTAGCCGGAAACACCATATATTTT
V: TRBV6-4; D: .; J: TRBJ1-5; size: .; CDR3: CARRYRVSQPQHF; DNA: TGTGCCAGACGGTACAGGGTAAGTCAGCCCCAGCATTTT
V: TRBV7-9; D: TRBD2; J: TRBJ2-6; size: .; CDR3: CASSLGGLAKSSGANVLTF; DNA: TGTGCCAGCAGCTTAGGGGGACTAGCTAAGAGCTCTGGGGCCAACGTCCTGACTTTC
V: TRBV2; D: .; J: TRBJ1-1; size: once; CDR3: CASRQLTVDTEAFF; DNA: TGTGCCAGCAGGCAACTTACAGTGGACACTGAAGCTTTCTTT
V: TRBV5-1; D: .; J: TRBJ2-5; size: .; CDR3: CASSLAGAEETQYF; DNA: TGCGCCAGCAGCTTGGCGGGAGCAGAAGAGACCCAGTACTTC
V: TRBV2; D: .; J: TRBJ1-5; size: .; CDR3: CASSSSGFSNQPQHF; DNA: TGTGCCAGCAGTTCCTCAGGATTTAGCAATCAGCCCCAGCATTTT
V: TRBV9; D: .; J: TRBJ2-1; size: .; CDR3: CASSAGGNEQFF; DNA: TGTGCCAGCAGTGCCGGCGGCAATGAGCAGTTCTTC
V: TRBV5-4; D: .; J: TRBJ1-5; size: once; CDR3: CASSLGGGDSNQPQHF; DNA: TGTGCCAGCAGCTTGGGTGGAGGGGATAGCAATCAGCCCCAGCATTTT
V: TRBV19; D: TRBD1; J: TRBJ1-5; size: .; CDR3: CASSMGRGLWQPQHF; DNA: TGTGCCAGTAGTATGGGCAGGGGGCTATGGCAGCCCCAGCATTTT
V: TRBV6-5; D: TRBD1; J: TRBJ2-5; size: .; CDR3: CASSYYGTGLQETQYF; DNA: TGTGCCAGCAGTTACTACGGGACAGGGCTTCAAGAGACCCAGTACTTC
V: TRBV5-4; D: .; J: TRBJ2-3; size: .; CDR3: CASKDTELTDTQYF; DNA: TGTGCCAGCAAAGACACTGAGTTGACAGATACGCAGTATTTT
V: TRBV29-1; D: TRBD2; J: TRBJ2-7; size: .; CDR3: CSVGGGYEQYF; DNA: TGCAGCGTTGGGGGGGGTTACGAGCAGTACTTC
V: TRBV28; D: .; J: TRBJ1-1; size: .; CDR3: CASSITRKAEAFF; DNA: TGTGCCAGCAGTATCACCCGAAAAGCTGAAGCTTTCTTT
V: TRBV5-1; D: .; J: TRBJ2-5; size: .; CDR3: CASSRSGEGETQYF; DNA: TGCGCCAGCAGCCGTTCGGGAGAGGGAGAGACCCAGTACTTC
V: TRBV12-5; D: .; J: TRBJ1-2; size: once; CDR3: CASGTTGFYGYTF; DNA: TGTGCTAGTGGCACAACAGGCTTCTATGGCTACACCTTC
V: TRBV14; D: .; J: TRBJ1-1; size: .; CDR3: CASSRKEVGGGTEAFF; DNA: TGTGCCAGCAGTCGAAAGGAGGTTGGGGGCGGCACTGAAGCTTTCTTT
V: TRBV7-9; D: .; J: TRBJ2-1; size: .; CDR3: CASSLLASYNEQFF; DNA: TGTGCCAGCAGCTTACTGGCCAGTTACAATGAGCAGTTCTTC
V: TRBV6-5; D: TRBD2; J: TRBJ2-7; size: .; CDR3: CASSSGGVRGYEQYF; DNA: TGTGCCAGCAGCTCGGGGGGAGTCCGGGGGTACGAGCAGTACTTC
V: TRBV28; D: .; J: TRBJ2-1; size: .; CDR3: CASSLWNEQFF; DNA: TGTGCCAGCAGTTTATGGAATGAGCAGTTCTTC
V: TRBV7-9; D: TRBD1; J: TRBJ2-1; size: once; CDR3: CASSLDRLYHEQFF; DNA: TGTGCCAGCAGCTTGGACAGGTTGTACCATGAGCAGTTCTTC
V: TRBV27; D: .; J: TRBJ2-4; size: once; CDR3: CASSSAVLMGDRLAKNIQYF; DNA: TGTGCCAGCAGTTCCGCCGTTCTGATGGGCGACAGATTAGCCAAAAACATTCAGTACTTC
V: TRBV10-3; D: .; J: TRBJ1-2; size: once; CDR3: CAISESLGAYGYTF; DNA: TGTGCCATCAGTGAGTCCTTGGGAGCCTATGGCTACACCTTC
V: TRBV10-3; D: TRBD2; J: TRBJ2-7; size: .; CDR3: CAISVGGSNIYEQYF; DNA: TGTGCCATCAGTGTAGGCGGGAGTAATATCTACGAGCAGTACTTC
V: TRBV6-5; D: .; J: TRBJ2-7; size: .; CDR3: CASSFNEMVDRGGQYF; DNA: TGTGCCAGCAGTTTTAACGAGATGGTTGATAGGGGCGGGCAGTACTTC
V: TRBV30; D: .; J: TRBJ1-5; size: .; CDR3: CAWSASPSQPQHF; DNA: TGTGCCTGGAGCGCGAGCCCAAGCCAGCCCCAGCATTTT
V: TRBV6-5; D: .; J: TRBJ2-7; size: .; CDR3: CASSLLRHFEEQYF; DNA: TGTGCCAGCAGCCTCCTCAGACACTTTGAGGAGCAGTACTTC
V: TRBV19; D: .; J: TRBJ1-6; size: .; CDR3: CASSVGGAGYNSPLHF; DNA: TGTGCCAGTAGTGTGGGAGGAGCCGGCTATAATTCACCCCTCCACTTT
V: TRBV5-1; D: .; J: TRBJ1-2; size: once; CDR3: CASSGGSDAGYTF; DNA: TGCGCCAGCAGCGGAGGATCCGATGCTGGCTACACCTTC
V: TRBV4-3; D: .; J: TRBJ2-5; size: .; CDR3: CASSVARAETQYF; DNA: TGCGCCAGCAGCGTTGCCAGGGCAGAGACCCAGTACTTC
V: TRBV5-3; D: .; J: TRBJ1-1; size: .; CDR3: CARSHNHSMNTEAFF; DNA: TGTGCCAGAAGCCATAACCACAGCATGAACACTGAAGCTTTCTTT
V: TRBV7-9; D: .; J: TRBJ2-7; size: .; CDR3: CASSFQGWEQYF; DNA: TGTGCCAGCAGCTTCCAGGGTTGGGAGCAGTACTTC
V: TRBV11-2; D: .; J: TRBJ2-7; size: once; CDR3: CASSLLGVGSYEQYF; DNA: TGTGCCAGCAGCTTGTTGGGGGTCGGGTCCTACGAGCAGTACTTC
V: TRBV4-2; D: .; J: TRBJ1-3; size: few; CDR3: CASSQMGSLGNTIYF; DNA: TGTGCCAGCAGCCAAATGGGGTCGCTTGGAAACACCATATATTTT
V: TRBV29-1; D: TRBD1; J: TRBJ1-2; size: .; CDR3: CSVGQGNGYTF; DNA: TGCAGCGTTGGACAGGGGAATGGCTACACCTTC
V: TRBV5-4; D: .; J: TRBJ2-5; size: .; CDR3: CASSLVSGGLETQYF; DNA: TGTGCCAGCAGCTTGGTTTCCGGGGGCCTAGAGACCCAGTACTTC
V: TRBV10-2; D: TRBD2; J: TRBJ2-2; size: .; CDR3: CASTLGLAGGAGELFF; DNA: TGCGCCAGCACCCTCGGACTAGCGGGAGGTGCCGGGGAGCTGTTTTTT
V: TRBV11-2; D: .; J: TRBJ1-4; size: .; CDR3: CASSLEGGGNEKLFF; DNA: TGTGCCAGCAGCTTAGAAGGGGGGGGAAATGAAAAACTGTTTTTT